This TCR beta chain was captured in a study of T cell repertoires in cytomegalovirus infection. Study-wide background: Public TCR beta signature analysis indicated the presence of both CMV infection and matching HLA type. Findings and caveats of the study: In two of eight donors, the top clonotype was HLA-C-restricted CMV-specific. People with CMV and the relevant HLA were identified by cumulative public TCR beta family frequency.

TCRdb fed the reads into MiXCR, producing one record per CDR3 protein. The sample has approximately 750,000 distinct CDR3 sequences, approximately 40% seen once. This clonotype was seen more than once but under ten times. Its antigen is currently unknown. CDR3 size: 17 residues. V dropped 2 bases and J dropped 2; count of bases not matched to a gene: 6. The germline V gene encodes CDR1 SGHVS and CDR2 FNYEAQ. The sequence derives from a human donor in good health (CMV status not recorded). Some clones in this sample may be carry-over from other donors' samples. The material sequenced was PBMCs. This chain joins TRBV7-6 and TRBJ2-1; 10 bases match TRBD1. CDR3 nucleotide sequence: TGTGCCAGCAGCTTATTCGCCGGGACAGGGGCCTACAATGAGCAGTTCTTC. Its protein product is CASSLFAGTGAYNEQFF.